Listed below are T cell receptor beta chains from one sample, sequenced in a study of cytomegalovirus exposure and HLA in healthy donors. Using immunoSEQ multiplex PCR, the repertoire was profiled, and TCRdb retains in-frame clones only, with some absent. The sample records 160,000 or so clones, more than 75% being singletons. The sequencing sample was made of PBMCs. Receptors were obtained from a man between 18 and 29 years old in good health and CMV-seronegative. Both conserved end residues are part of each CDR3. D genes are given only for firm matches. Some rows have no size entry. The others give once, few or many, or a class for an expanded clone.

cdr3_length j_call v_call d_call clone_size cdr3_nt cdr3_aa
14 TRBJ2-7 TRBV18 . once TGTGCCAGCTCACCGATCGAGGGTGCGTACGAGCAGTACTTC CASSPIEGAYEQYF
15 TRBJ1-1 TRBV19 TRBD1 . TGTGCCAGTAGTGAGGGGGCCTTTGCGGGCACTGAAGCTTTCTTT CASSEGAFAGTEAFF
13 TRBJ2-1 TRBV27 . . TGTGCCAGCAGTTTCCGGGGGAACAATGAGCAGTTCTTC CASSFRGNNEQFF
19 TRBJ2-7 TRBV28 . . TGTGCCAGCAGTATCCCTCCCGGGACTTCAGACTTCCAATCCTACGAGCAGTACTTC CASSIPPGTSDFQSYEQYF
15 TRBJ2-5 TRBV7-2 TRBD1 . TGTGCCAGCAGCCAAAACAGGGGTCTGGGAGAGACCCAGTACTTC CASSQNRGLGETQYF
16 TRBJ1-2 TRBV5-1 TRBD1 . TGCGCCAGCAGCTGGGAACCGGGACAGGCAAACTATGGCTACACCTTC CASSWEPGQANYGYTF
15 TRBJ1-1 TRBV5-1 . . TGCGCCAGCAGCTTGCTCGGTAACAGCAACACTGAAGCTTTCTTT CASSLLGNSNTEAFF
14 TRBJ2-1 TRBV6-5 . . TGTGCCACCCCGGTCGGGAGCTCCTACAATGAGCAGTTCTTC CATPVGSSYNEQFF
14 TRBJ1-5 TRBV2 TRBD1 . TGTGCCAGCAGGGTTGACAGGGACTGGCAGCCCCAGCATTTT CASRVDRDWQPQHF
15 TRBJ2-1 TRBV29-1 TRBD1 . TGCAGCGTTGATATGGGGACAGGGGGCATCGATGAGCAGTTCTTC CSVDMGTGGIDEQFF
18 TRBJ2-2 TRBV5-1 TRBD2 . TGCGCCAGCAGCGGTTCGACTAGCGGGGGCCCCAACACCGGGGAGCTGTTTTTT CASSGSTSGGPNTGELFF
15 TRBJ2-7 TRBV11-1 . . TGTGCCAGCAGCTTAGCCGGGACACGGGGCTACGAGCAGTACTTC CASSLAGTRGYEQYF
14 TRBJ2-5 TRBV28 TRBD1 . TGTGCCAGCAGTTTTGAACAGGGGGGAGAGACCCAGTACTTC CASSFEQGGETQYF
14 TRBJ1-1 TRBV5-1 . . TGCGCCAGCAGACAAGAAGGGGAGAACACTGAAGCTTTCTTT CASRQEGENTEAFF
15 TRBJ2-3 TRBV19 TRBD2 . TGTGCCAGTAGTGTGACTAGCGGCGGCACAGATACGCAGTATTTT CASSVTSGGTDTQYF
12 TRBJ1-4 TRBV10-3 TRBD1 once TGTGCCATCAAGGACAGGGACGAAAAACTGTTTTTT CAIKDRDEKLFF
13 TRBJ2-5 TRBV10-3 . . TGTGCCATCAACCTAGACGGACAAGAGACCCAGTACTTC CAINLDGQETQYF
15 TRBJ2-2 TRBV18 . . TGTGCCAGCTCACCACTGCTAGGTAACACCGGGGAGCTGTTTTTT CASSPLLGNTGELFF
14 TRBJ2-5 TRBV7-9 . . TGTGCCAGCAGCTTGAGCAGGGGCCCGGAGACCCAGTACTTC CASSLSRGPETQYF
12 TRBJ1-2 TRBV6-5 TRBD1 . TGTGCCAGCAGTTTCAACAGGGGGGGCTACACCTTC CASSFNRGGYTF
13 TRBJ2-1 TRBV2 TRBD2 . TGTGCCAGCATAGCGGGGAACTACAATGAGCAGTTCTTC CASIAGNYNEQFF
14 TRBJ1-1 TRBV7-2 . . TGTGCCAGCAGCTTAGCACACCAGAACACTGAAGCTTTCTTT CASSLAHQNTEAFF
15 TRBJ1-2 TRBV6-5 TRBD1 . TGTGCCAGCAACGAACTGGGACAGGGGTTCTATGGCTACACCTTC CASNELGQGFYGYTF
11 TRBJ2-7 TRBV20-1 . . TGCAGTGCTAGGTTCGTCTCCGAGCAGTACTTC CSARFVSEQYF
15 TRBJ2-1 TRBV4-2 TRBD2 once TGTGCCAGCAGCCAAGGACTAGCGGCCTACAATGAGCAGTTCTTC CASSQGLAAYNEQFF